This entry describes one T cell receptor beta chain. Its antigen is currently not known. No much larger clone is present one base from it, and per-base qualities are unavailable. The data were taken from a study of Graves' ophthalmopathy and Graves' hyperthyroidism (dated by TCRdb to 2016 to 2019). Background on the whole study: Peripheral blood samples were taken at the time of initial diagnosis, before any treatment was given. In six hyperthyroidism patients, the T-cell repertoire of thyroid tissue was compared with the T-cell repertoire of blood. To explore V-J signatures that distinguish ophthalmopathy from hyperthyroidism, a discovery set of about a hundred patients was enrolled, made up of around 40 with ophthalmopathy and 55 to 65 with stable hyperthyroidism. The study used signatures of the TCR beta repertoire to tell Graves' ophthalmopathy apart from Graves' hyperthyroidism and to predict which patients would progress to ophthalmopathy. In total, under 150 blood samples were TCR-sequenced: fewer than 50 ophthalmopathy, over 70 hyperthyroidism and some 17 hyperthyroidism-to-ophthalmopathy patients. Once sampling was done, hyperthyroidism patients were given methimazole at a starting dose of 30 mg daily, while ophthalmopathy patients were given high-dose intravenous methylprednisolone. An independent validation cohort was composed of 18 hyperthyroidism patients and about 17 patients who later progressed from hyperthyroidism to ophthalmopathy. Overall study results and their limits: Sample size was not statistically predetermined, and group allocation was not concealed from the investigators. In cross-validation, the 13-signature model distinguished ophthalmopathy from stable hyperthyroidism with nearly 90% sensitivity and around 81% specificity, and in the test set the corresponding values were roughly 78% and 74%. In validation, the model predicted ophthalmopathy progression with about 71% sensitivity and roughly 72% specificity; some 13 predicted patients were CT-confirmed with GO in a median of around 6 months. Most expanded thyroid clonotypes with frequency above 0.001 were also detected in blood, suggesting blood repertoires may reflect the thyroid immune response.

TCR beta CDR3 regions were amplified from RNA transcripts for repertoire sequencing. The first round was an RT-PCR using HTBI primers with the Qiagen OneStep RT-PCR kit, and this first round was followed by a second-round multiplex PCR, then size selection and purification. Libraries were sequenced paired-end with 100 bp reads on an Illumina HiSeq2000. The source study handled its data this way. SOAPnuke was used to process the reads, throwing out any read that had adapters, had uncalled bases, had a mean Phred below 15, or lacked an exact constant-primer or identifier match. COPE v1.2.5 was used to merge the high-quality paired reads. Each unique nucleotide sequence was treated as a clonotype, and MiTCR v1.1 was used to align the clonotypes to the IMGT TRB V, D and J references. Only V-J combinations with frequency above 0.0001 were analysed, covering 98% to 99.2% of repertoires. For each V-J combination, a TCR clonal expansion and chaos score was defined as F50 clonal expansion divided by the chaos observed in the TCRdist matrix. Welch's t-statistics and random forest were used to reduce the features to about a dozen V-J combinations, which were then used as input to a naive Bayes classifier. Thyroid-blood repertoire similarity was quantified with the Morisita-Horn index. Through fastp at Q25 and MiXCR, TCRdb rebuilt clones from the public reads, retaining in-frame beta chains. Each CDR3 protein appears once, grouped with its most common genes and DNA. In this record, the V and J calls reflect TCRdb's handling and not the investigators' own analysis. The sample has around 670,000 distinct CDR3 sequences on record, approximately 40% of them singletons. In total, the top ten clones hold 44% of the sample.

Ophthalmopathy patients were characterized by moderately to severely active disease, a Clinical Activity Score of at least 3, a NOSPECS grade of at least 4, and a disease duration under 3 months. Patients were excluded if they had other autoimmune diseases, uncontrolled infections, pregnancy or lactation. Clinical symptoms, serum thyroxine, TRAb, thyroid ultrasound and orbital computed tomography were used for diagnosis. PBMCs were isolated from more than 8 ml of fresh peripheral blood by Ficoll-Paque density gradient centrifugation. Trizol reagent was used to extract the total RNA, and its quality was then checked on an Agilent 2100 Bioanalyzer. CDR1 and CDR2 are drawn from the germline V gene: KGHDR, SFDVKD. V is shortened by 4 bases, J by 3 bases, and the region joining them spans 12 bases. Reading from cysteine to phenylalanine, the CDR3 counts 15 amino acids. The entry retains the CDR3 DNA only, 45 bases that are in frame from base 1.

The source material was peripheral blood. This clonotype was obtained from an adult man with Graves' ophthalmopathy. The chain couples TRBV24-1 to TRBJ1-5; no D gene can be assigned with confidence. DNA sequence: TGTGCCACCAGTGAATCCGACTGGAACAATCAGCCCCAGCATTTT. This gives the protein CATSESDWNNQPQHF.